The T cell receptor beta chain described here comes from a study of somatic mutations in cytotoxic T cells in rheumatoid arthritis. Study details: Patient blood, which was peripheral blood collected as 30 ml EDTA, was drawn right after diagnosis and before any treatment started.

To note about this clone: What it recognizes is unknown. Other DNA sequences of this sample code for an identical CDR3.

Study results and caveats: The clonality of CD8+ T cells was not significantly different between rheumatoid arthritis patients and age-matched healthy controls.

The ends were cut back, 8 bases at V and 5 bases at J, with 7 bases in the middle. The CDR3 contains 10 residues. Germline CDR1 and CDR2: SNHLY and FYNNEI. Using positive magnetic bead selection on an AutoMACS, CD4+ and CD8+ cells were isolated, after which their purity was checked by flow cytometry. TCRdb's copy holds only in-frame clones and misses some; the assay was immunoSEQ multiplex PCR. This sample has roughly 20,000 clones, with 68% found just once. The sample was CD8+ T cells sorted from blood. The chain has TRBV2 and TRBJ2-7; D gene ambiguous. The receptor's source is an adult with rheumatoid arthritis. The CDR3 here is CASGRDEQYF. In nucleotides, the CDR3 is TGTGCCAGCGGGCGAGACGAGCAGTACTTC.